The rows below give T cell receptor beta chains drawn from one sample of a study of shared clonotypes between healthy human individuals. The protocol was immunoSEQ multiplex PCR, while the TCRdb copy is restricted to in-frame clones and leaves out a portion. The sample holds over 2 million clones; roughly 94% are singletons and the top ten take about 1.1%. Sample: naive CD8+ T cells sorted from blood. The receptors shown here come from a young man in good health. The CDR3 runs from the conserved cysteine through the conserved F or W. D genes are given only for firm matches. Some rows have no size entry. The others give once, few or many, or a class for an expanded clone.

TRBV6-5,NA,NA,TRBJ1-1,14,TGTGCCAGCAGTTACTCCCTCGGGGCCACTGAAGCTTTCTTT,CASSYSLGATEAFF
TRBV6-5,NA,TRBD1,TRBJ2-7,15,TGTGCCAGCAGTCACGGACAGGGGATCTCCTACGAGCAGTACTTC,CASSHGQGISYEQYF
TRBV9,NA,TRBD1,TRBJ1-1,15,TGTGCCAGCAGCCTAGGACAGGGGGCCGGCACTGAAGCTTTCTTT,CASSLGQGAGTEAFF
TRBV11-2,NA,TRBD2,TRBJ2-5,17,TGTGCCAGCAGCTTAGGCGTACTAGCGGACTACCAAGAGACCCAGTACTTC,CASSLGVLADYQETQYF
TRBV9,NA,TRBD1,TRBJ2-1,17,TGTGCCAGCAGCGTAGACGGGGACAGGCTCTCCTACAATGAGCAGTTCTTC,CASSVDGDRLSYNEQFF
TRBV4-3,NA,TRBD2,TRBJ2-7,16,TGCGCCAGCAGCCAAGAACGCCTAGCGGGAGTTCACGAGCAGTACTTC,CASSQERLAGVHEQYF
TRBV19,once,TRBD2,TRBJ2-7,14,TGTGCCAGTCGACGAGGACTAGCGGGAGTAGAACAGTACTTC,CASRRGLAGVEQYF
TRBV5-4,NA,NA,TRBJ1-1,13,TGTGCCAGCAGCTTGTCAATCGCCACTGAAGCTTTCTTT,CASSLSIATEAFF
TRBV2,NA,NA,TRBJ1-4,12,TGTGCCAGCAGTGAAGAGGGTTTGAAACTGTTTTTT,CASSEEGLKLFF
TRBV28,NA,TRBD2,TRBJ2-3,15,TGTGCCAGCAGTTTATACAGCGGGGCGGGAGATACGCAGTATTTT,CASSLYSGAGDTQYF
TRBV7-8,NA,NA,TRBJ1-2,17,TGTGCCAGCAGCTTCGGCCTAACAGGGTTTGGGGGCTATGGCTACACCTTC,CASSFGLTGFGGYGYTF